This is a list of T cell receptor beta chains from one sample in a study of CD8+CD57+ T cells in acquired aplastic anemia. TCRdb reprocessed the reads with MiXCR, giving one entry per CDR3 protein. Of over 45,000 distinct CDR3 sequences in the sample, about 78% were seen once. Material for sequencing was sorted CD4+, CD8+, or CD8+CD57+ T cells (not recorded which) from PBMCs. The receptors were gathered from a human donor in good health, serving as a control. The CDR3 runs from the conserved cysteine through the conserved F or W. The order of the fields is V gene, J gene, D gene, clone size, CDR3 protein, CDR3 DNA. D genes are given only for firm matches. Only part of the rows carry a size: once, few, many, or a class if the clone is expanded.

v_gene: TRBV2; j_gene: TRBJ2-1; d_gene: TRBD1; abundance: -; CDR3aa: CASTLDRANEQFF; CDR3nt: TGTGCCAGCACCTTAGACAGGGCTAATGAGCAGTTCTTC
v_gene: TRBV20-1; j_gene: TRBJ1-1; d_gene: -; abundance: -; CDR3aa: CSARDLQERWADTEAFF; CDR3nt: TGCAGTGCTAGAGATCTACAGGAACGTTGGGCGGACACTGAAGCTTTCTTT
v_gene: TRBV30; j_gene: TRBJ2-3; d_gene: -; abundance: many; CDR3aa: CAWSVHPSPTDTQYF; CDR3nt: TGTGCCTGGAGTGTACACCCTAGCCCCACAGATACGCAGTATTTT
v_gene: TRBV20-1; j_gene: TRBJ1-6; d_gene: TRBD1; abundance: few; CDR3aa: CSASAGGAYNSPLHF; CDR3nt: TGCAGTGCTAGCGCAGGGGGCGCGTATAATTCACCCCTCCACTTT
v_gene: TRBV24-1; j_gene: TRBJ1-2; d_gene: TRBD1; abundance: few; CDR3aa: CATSDRQGDGYTF; CDR3nt: TGTGCCACCAGTGACAGACAGGGCGATGGCTACACCTTC
v_gene: TRBV11-1; j_gene: TRBJ2-1; d_gene: -; abundance: -; CDR3aa: CASSLAGGGNEQFF; CDR3nt: TGTGCCAGCAGCTTAGCGGGAGGGGGTAATGAGCAGTTCTTC
v_gene: TRBV20-1; j_gene: TRBJ1-1; d_gene: TRBD1; abundance: few; CDR3aa: CSAISTGGMETEAFF; CDR3nt: TGCAGTGCTATTTCGACAGGGGGCATGGAGACTGAAGCTTTCTTT
v_gene: TRBV7-9; j_gene: TRBJ2-2; d_gene: -; abundance: medium-sized; CDR3aa: CASDSHTGELFF; CDR3nt: TGTGCCAGCGACAGTCACACCGGGGAGCTGTTTTTT
v_gene: TRBV10-1; j_gene: TRBJ1-2; d_gene: -; abundance: -; CDR3aa: CASGKGKRVNYGYTF; CDR3nt: TGCGCCAGTGGGAAAGGGAAGAGGGTTAACTATGGCTACACCTTC
v_gene: TRBV20-1; j_gene: TRBJ1-4; d_gene: TRBD1; abundance: -; CDR3aa: CSARPTGVSTTNEKLFF; CDR3nt: TGCAGTGCTAGACCGACAGGGGTGAGTACAACTAATGAAAAACTGTTTTTT
v_gene: TRBV20-1; j_gene: TRBJ2-7; d_gene: TRBD2; abundance: few; CDR3aa: CSAKTSGSLNEQYF; CDR3nt: TGCAGTGCCAAGACTAGCGGGAGTCTAAACGAGCAGTACTTC
v_gene: TRBV2; j_gene: TRBJ1-6; d_gene: TRBD1; abundance: once; CDR3aa: CASREDGTGSF; CDR3nt: TGTGCCAGCCGGGAGGATGGGACAGGGAGTTTT
v_gene: TRBV19; j_gene: TRBJ2-2; d_gene: TRBD2; abundance: few; CDR3aa: CASGGLAGGAVGELFF; CDR3nt: TGTGCCAGCGGGGGACTAGCGGGAGGGGCCGTCGGGGAGCTGTTTTTT
v_gene: TRBV4-3; j_gene: TRBJ2-7; d_gene: -; abundance: -; CDR3aa: CASSHTGTPYEQYF; CDR3nt: TGCGCCAGCAGCCATACAGGGACCCCCTACGAGCAGTACTTC
v_gene: TRBV9; j_gene: TRBJ1-2; d_gene: -; abundance: medium-sized; CDR3aa: CASSPGLGSAYF; CDR3nt: TGTGCCAGCAGCCCAGGACTGGGCAGCGCGTACTTC
v_gene: TRBV2; j_gene: TRBJ2-7; d_gene: TRBD1; abundance: few; CDR3aa: CASRRQGIIDEQYF; CDR3nt: TGTGCCAGCAGGAGACAGGGGATAATCGACGAGCAGTACTTC
v_gene: TRBV7-3; j_gene: TRBJ2-7; d_gene: TRBD1; abundance: -; CDR3aa: CASSLEQGAYEQYF; CDR3nt: TGTGCCAGCAGCTTAGAGCAGGGGGCTTACGAGCAGTACTTC
v_gene: TRBV15; j_gene: TRBJ1-5; d_gene: -; abundance: -; CDR3aa: CATSPIQYSNQPQHF; CDR3nt: TGTGCCACCAGCCCGATCCAATATAGCAATCAGCCCCAGCATTTT
v_gene: TRBV30; j_gene: TRBJ1-5; d_gene: -; abundance: many; CDR3aa: CAWSVDGNQPQHF; CDR3nt: TGTGCCTGGTCCGTAGATGGCAATCAGCCCCAGCATTTT
v_gene: TRBV7-9; j_gene: TRBJ1-2; d_gene: -; abundance: -; CDR3aa: CASSPDGEDGYTF; CDR3nt: TGTGCCAGCAGCCCCGATGGAGAGGATGGCTACACCTTC
v_gene: TRBV9; j_gene: TRBJ2-1; d_gene: -; abundance: -; CDR3aa: CASSVDTSSYNEQFF; CDR3nt: TGTGCCAGCAGCGTAGACACGAGCTCCTACAATGAGCAGTTCTTC
v_gene: TRBV6-9; j_gene: TRBJ2-2; d_gene: -; abundance: many; CDR3aa: CASSSGFLLQTGELFF; CDR3nt: TGTGCCAGCAGTTCGGGCTTTTTACTCCAAACCGGGGAGCTGTTTTTT
v_gene: TRBV29-1; j_gene: TRBJ2-3; d_gene: -; abundance: -; CDR3aa: CSVGQGRTDTQYF; CDR3nt: TGCAGCGTTGGGCAGGGGCGCACAGATACGCAGTATTTT
v_gene: TRBV19; j_gene: TRBJ1-5; d_gene: -; abundance: -; CDR3aa: CASRSTGNSNQPQHF; CDR3nt: TGTGCCAGTAGGTCGACAGGAAATAGCAATCAGCCCCAGCATTTT
v_gene: TRBV7-2; j_gene: TRBJ2-3; d_gene: TRBD2; abundance: -; CDR3aa: CASSPRLASDTQYF; CDR3nt: TGTGCCAGCAGCCCCCGACTAGCTTCAGATACGCAGTATTTT
v_gene: TRBV7-2; j_gene: TRBJ2-7; d_gene: -; abundance: -; CDR3aa: CASSLASEYEQYF; CDR3nt: TGTGCCAGCAGCTTAGCTTCGGAGTACGAGCAGTACTTC
v_gene: TRBV29-1; j_gene: TRBJ1-1; d_gene: -; abundance: -; CDR3aa: CSVSPTGNTEAFF; CDR3nt: TGCAGCGTATCCCCGACAGGGAACACTGAAGCTTTCTTT
v_gene: TRBV10-3; j_gene: TRBJ2-1; d_gene: TRBD1; abundance: few; CDR3aa: CAISESGQADTYNEQFF; CDR3nt: TGTGCCATCAGTGAGTCTGGACAGGCCGACACCTACAATGAGCAGTTCTTC
v_gene: TRBV29-1; j_gene: TRBJ2-7; d_gene: -; abundance: once; CDR3aa: CSAKQGPYEQYF; CDR3nt: TGCAGCGCAAAACAGGGACCCTACGAGCAGTACTTC
v_gene: TRBV25-1; j_gene: TRBJ2-7; d_gene: -; abundance: -; CDR3aa: CASSGEWQYF; CDR3nt: TGTGCCAGCAGTGGGGAATGGCAGTACTTC
v_gene: TRBV2; j_gene: TRBJ1-1; d_gene: -; abundance: -; CDR3aa: CASSEAGRQNTEAFF; CDR3nt: TGTGCCAGCAGTGAAGCCGGGAGACAAAACACTGAAGCTTTCTTT
v_gene: TRBV6-5; j_gene: TRBJ2-2; d_gene: -; abundance: many; CDR3aa: CASSYSPPGAYTGELFF; CDR3nt: TGTGCCAGCAGTTACTCCCCCCCGGGTGCTTACACCGGGGAGCTGTTTTTT
v_gene: TRBV11-2; j_gene: TRBJ2-7; d_gene: -; abundance: -; CDR3aa: CASSLRGQTRASYEQYF; CDR3nt: TGTGCCAGCAGCCTGCGAGGGCAGACTAGGGCTTCCTACGAGCAGTACTTC
v_gene: TRBV2; j_gene: TRBJ2-3; d_gene: TRBD2; abundance: few; CDR3aa: CASSEPAGVGDTQYF; CDR3nt: TGTGCCAGCAGTGAACCAGCGGGAGTGGGAGATACGCAGTATTTT
v_gene: TRBV19; j_gene: TRBJ2-7; d_gene: -; abundance: -; CDR3aa: CASSMTVSSYEQYF; CDR3nt: TGTGCCAGTAGTATGACAGTCAGCTCCTACGAGCAGTACTTC
v_gene: TRBV24-1; j_gene: TRBJ2-3; d_gene: -; abundance: -; CDR3aa: CATSDLNELTDTQYF; CDR3nt: TGTGCCACCAGTGACCTAAATGAACTGACAGATACGCAGTATTTT
v_gene: TRBV19; j_gene: TRBJ1-5; d_gene: -; abundance: -; CDR3aa: CASLGRAFLGQPQHF; CDR3nt: TGTGCCAGTCTTGGCAGGGCCTTTCTTGGGCAGCCCCAGCATTTT
v_gene: TRBV6-5; j_gene: TRBJ2-7; d_gene: -; abundance: many; CDR3aa: CASSFNRAYEQYF; CDR3nt: TGTGCCAGCAGTTTTAACAGGGCCTACGAGCAGTACTTC
v_gene: TRBV7-3; j_gene: TRBJ1-6; d_gene: TRBD1; abundance: -; CDR3aa: CASSSTGNSPLHF; CDR3nt: TGTGCCAGCAGCTCGACAGGGAATTCACCCCTCCACTTT
v_gene: TRBV10-1; j_gene: TRBJ2-7; d_gene: -; abundance: -; CDR3aa: CASRTYEQYF; CDR3nt: TGCGCCAGTCGAACCTACGAGCAGTACTTC
v_gene: TRBV12-5; j_gene: TRBJ1-1; d_gene: -; abundance: -; CDR3aa: CASALNTEAFF; CDR3nt: TGTGCTAGTGCCCTGAACACTGAAGCTTTCTTT
v_gene: TRBV19; j_gene: TRBJ1-5; d_gene: TRBD1; abundance: -; CDR3aa: CASSNNRGTAQHF; CDR3nt: TGTGCCAGTAGTAACAACAGGGGTACGGCCCAGCATTTT